This is a list of T cell receptor beta chains from one sample in a study of CD8+ T cells in alopecia areata. TCRdb keeps only in-frame clones here, not all; method: immunoSEQ multiplex PCR. The table shows around 100,000 clones, with around 86% occurring only once. The source material was CD8+ T cells sorted from blood, sampled between weeks 30 and 35, from a patient treated with tofacitinib. These receptors were taken from a human donor with alopecia areata. The CDR3 runs from the conserved cysteine through the conserved F or W. A D gene is named only where the DNA matches it firmly. For some rows the clone size is stated as once, few or many, or as a class when expanded; others skip it.

CDR3nt: TGCAGCCTAGGAAGGGACGGGGCCTACAATGAGCAGTTCTTC
CDR3aa: CSLGRDGAYNEQFF
d_gene: .
v_gene: TRBV29-1
j_gene: TRBJ2-1
abundance: .

CDR3nt: TGTGCCAGCAGCCTACCCCGGGACGCAGCGAACACCGGGGAGCTGTTTTTT
CDR3aa: CASSLPRDAANTGELFF
d_gene: .
v_gene: TRBV7-8
j_gene: TRBJ2-2
abundance: .

CDR3nt: TGCAGCGTCCGGACAGGGGCGGACACTGAAGCTTTCTTT
CDR3aa: CSVRTGADTEAFF
d_gene: TRBD1
v_gene: TRBV29-1
j_gene: TRBJ1-1
abundance: .

CDR3nt: TGTGCCAGCAGGGGGATCCCGGGACAGGGAAAAGGAGAGACCCAGTACTTC
CDR3aa: CASRGIPGQGKGETQYF
d_gene: TRBD1
v_gene: TRBV27
j_gene: TRBJ2-5
abundance: .

CDR3nt: TGTGCCAGCAGCTTACCGGCTAGCGGGAGCCCAGATACGCAGTATTTT
CDR3aa: CASSLPASGSPDTQYF
d_gene: TRBD2
v_gene: TRBV7-6
j_gene: TRBJ2-3
abundance: .

CDR3nt: TGTGCCAGCACCCCTAGGGATCAGGGTAATGCAGCCATTCAGTACTTC
CDR3aa: CASTPRDQGNAAIQYF
d_gene: .
v_gene: TRBV7-9
j_gene: TRBJ2-4
abundance: .

CDR3nt: TGTGCCAGCAGTTACCGACCAACATATGGCTACACCTTC
CDR3aa: CASSYRPTYGYTF
d_gene: .
v_gene: TRBV6-5
j_gene: TRBJ1-2
abundance: .

CDR3nt: TGTGCCAGCAGTGATTTTTCATATCCCTACGAGCAGTACTTC
CDR3aa: CASSDFSYPYEQYF
d_gene: .
v_gene: TRBV25-1
j_gene: TRBJ2-7
abundance: .

CDR3nt: TGTGCCAGCAGGTGGGCTAGCTCCTACAATGAGCAGTTCTTC
CDR3aa: CASRWASSYNEQFF
d_gene: .
v_gene: TRBV28
j_gene: TRBJ2-1
abundance: .

CDR3nt: TGCGCCAGCAGCTTGGCGACTGGGGACGAGCAGTACTTC
CDR3aa: CASSLATGDEQYF
d_gene: .
v_gene: TRBV5-1
j_gene: TRBJ2-7
abundance: .

CDR3nt: TGTGCCAGCAGCCTACAAGGACTAGTCTACAATGAGCAGTTCTTC
CDR3aa: CASSLQGLVYNEQFF
d_gene: TRBD2
v_gene: TRBV7-2
j_gene: TRBJ2-1
abundance: .

CDR3nt: TGTGCCAGCAGTTTATCAGCGGGGTACGAGCAGTACTTC
CDR3aa: CASSLSAGYEQYF
d_gene: TRBD2
v_gene: TRBV27
j_gene: TRBJ2-7
abundance: .

CDR3nt: TGTGCCAGCAGTGGTACTAGCGGGGAGCTGTTTTTT
CDR3aa: CASSGTSGELFF
d_gene: .
v_gene: TRBV2
j_gene: TRBJ2-2
abundance: few

CDR3nt: TGTGCCAGCAGCGACGAAACTACGGGGAACACTGAAGCTTTCTTT
CDR3aa: CASSDETTGNTEAFF
d_gene: .
v_gene: TRBV9
j_gene: TRBJ1-1
abundance: .

CDR3nt: TGCGCCAGCAGCCAAGATATAGGGAACCCTTTTGGCTACACCTTC
CDR3aa: CASSQDIGNPFGYTF
d_gene: .
v_gene: TRBV4-1
j_gene: TRBJ1-2
abundance: .

CDR3nt: TGCGCCAGCAGCCAAGAGGCTAGCGGGTACCAAGAGACCCAGTACTTC
CDR3aa: CASSQEASGYQETQYF
d_gene: TRBD2
v_gene: TRBV4-1
j_gene: TRBJ2-5
abundance: .

CDR3nt: TGTGCCAGCAGGGGCGGACAGGGCGATACCTACGAGCAGTACTTC
CDR3aa: CASRGGQGDTYEQYF
d_gene: TRBD1
v_gene: TRBV7-9
j_gene: TRBJ2-7
abundance: .

CDR3nt: TGTGCCAGCAGTGATTCACTAGCGGGGGAGCAGTACTTC
CDR3aa: CASSDSLAGEQYF
d_gene: TRBD2
v_gene: TRBV2
j_gene: TRBJ2-7
abundance: .

CDR3nt: TGCGCCAGCAGCCAAGTGGTCGGGGAAAAAAAGAACACTGAAGCTTTCTTT
CDR3aa: CASSQVVGEKKNTEAFF
d_gene: .
v_gene: TRBV4-1
j_gene: TRBJ1-1
abundance: .

CDR3nt: TGTGCCAGCACCTCGGCCGGGACTAGCAGTTTCAATGAGCAGTTCTTC
CDR3aa: CASTSAGTSSFNEQFF
d_gene: TRBD2
v_gene: TRBV2
j_gene: TRBJ2-1
abundance: .

CDR3nt: TGCGCCAGCAGCTTGTATGCCTCACAAGCGGTCTATGGCTACACCTTC
CDR3aa: CASSLYASQAVYGYTF
d_gene: .
v_gene: TRBV5-1
j_gene: TRBJ1-2
abundance: .

CDR3nt: TGTGCCAGCAGCCCCACGGGTTTGGATCGGGAGCTGTTTTTT
CDR3aa: CASSPTGLDRELFF
d_gene: .
v_gene: TRBV9
j_gene: TRBJ2-2
abundance: .

CDR3nt: TGTGCCAGCAGCCCTCTGTCAGGGGTGAGCTCCTACGAGCAGTACTTC
CDR3aa: CASSPLSGVSSYEQYF
d_gene: .
v_gene: TRBV14
j_gene: TRBJ2-7
abundance: .

CDR3nt: TGTGCCAGCAGTTTCGGAAGACAGCGGGAGCAGTACTTC
CDR3aa: CASSFGRQREQYF
d_gene: .
v_gene: TRBV27
j_gene: TRBJ2-7
abundance: .

CDR3nt: TGTGCCAGCAGCTTAGCGCGGGGACCCCAGGTTGAGCAGTTCTTC
CDR3aa: CASSLARGPQVEQFF
d_gene: .
v_gene: TRBV7-2
j_gene: TRBJ2-1
abundance: .

CDR3nt: TGCGCCAGCACCGAACAGGGCTCCGGGGCCAACGTCCTGACTTTC
CDR3aa: CASTEQGSGANVLTF
d_gene: .
v_gene: TRBV23-1
j_gene: TRBJ2-6
abundance: .

CDR3nt: TGTGCCAGCAGAGAAGGGGTATTGGGCAATCAGCCCCAGCATTTT
CDR3aa: CASREGVLGNQPQHF
d_gene: .
v_gene: TRBV2
j_gene: TRBJ1-5
abundance: .